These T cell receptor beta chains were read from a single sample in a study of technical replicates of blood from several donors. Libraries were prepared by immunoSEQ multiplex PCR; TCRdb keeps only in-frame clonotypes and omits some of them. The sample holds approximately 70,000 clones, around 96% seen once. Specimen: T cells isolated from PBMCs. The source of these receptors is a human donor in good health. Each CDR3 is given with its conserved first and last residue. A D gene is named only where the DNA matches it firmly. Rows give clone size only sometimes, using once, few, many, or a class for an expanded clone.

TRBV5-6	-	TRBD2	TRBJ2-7	CASSSGTSGTYEQYF	TGTGCCAGCAGCTCCGGGACTAGCGGGACATACGAGCAGTACTTC
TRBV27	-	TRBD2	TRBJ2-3	CASTGRGRGYTDTQYF	TGTGCCAGCACTGGGCGCGGGAGGGGTTATACAGATACGCAGTATTTT
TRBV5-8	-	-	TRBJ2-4	CASSNAPGNIQYF	TGTGCCAGCAGTAATGCCCCCGGGAACATTCAGTACTTC
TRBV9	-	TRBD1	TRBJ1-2	CASSVTGDGYTF	TGTGCCAGCAGCGTGACAGGGGATGGCTACACCTTC
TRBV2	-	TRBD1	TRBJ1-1	CASHLGKIQGTPEAFF	TGTGCCAGCCACCTCGGAAAAATACAGGGGACCCCTGAAGCTTTCTTT
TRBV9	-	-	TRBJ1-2	CASSVEAGIGYTF	TGTGCCAGCAGCGTAGAGGCAGGGATCGGCTACACCTTC
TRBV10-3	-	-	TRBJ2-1	CAILNRNTDEQFF	TGTGCCATTCTTAACAGGAATACGGATGAGCAGTTCTTC
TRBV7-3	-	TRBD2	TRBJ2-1	CASSLGSGRANEQFF	TGTGCCAGCAGCTTGGGTAGCGGGAGGGCGAATGAGCAGTTCTTC
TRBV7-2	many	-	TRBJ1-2	CASSSGVVGYGYTF	TGTGCCAGCAGCTCAGGGGTCGTTGGCTATGGCTACACCTTC
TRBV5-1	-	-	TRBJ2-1	CASSLVFTGPVTNEQFF	TGCGCCAGCAGCTTGGTCTTTACGGGTCCCGTTACTAATGAGCAGTTCTTC
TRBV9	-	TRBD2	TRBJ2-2	CASSVALAGATGELFF	TGTGCCAGCAGCGTAGCTCTAGCGGGAGCCACCGGGGAGCTGTTTTTT
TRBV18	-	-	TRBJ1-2	CASRTAGDGYTF	TGTGCCAGCCGGACAGCTGGAGATGGCTACACCTTC
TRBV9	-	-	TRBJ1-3	CASSVGISGNTIYF	TGTGCCAGCAGCGTAGGTATCTCTGGAAACACCATATATTTT
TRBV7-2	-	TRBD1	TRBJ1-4	CASTLDRAQEKLFF	TGTGCCAGCACCCTAGACAGGGCACAGGAAAAACTGTTTTTT
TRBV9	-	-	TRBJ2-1	CASSPGASYNEQFF	TGTGCCAGCAGCCCGGGAGCCTCCTACAATGAGCAGTTCTTC
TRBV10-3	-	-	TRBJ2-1	CAISESIQLSTTNEQFF	TGTGCCATCAGTGAGTCGATCCAGCTGTCCACGACTAATGAGCAGTTCTTC
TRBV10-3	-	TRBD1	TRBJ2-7	CAIRLDRESVFEQYF	TGTGCCATCAGATTGGACAGGGAGAGTGTTTTCGAGCAGTACTTC
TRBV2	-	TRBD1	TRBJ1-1	CASSEWTGGAPEAFF	TGTGCCAGCAGTGAGTGGACAGGGGGCGCCCCTGAAGCTTTCTTT
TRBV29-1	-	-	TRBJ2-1	CSVEDLDSISYNEQFF	TGCAGCGTTGAGGACCTGGACAGCATCTCCTACAATGAGCAGTTCTTC
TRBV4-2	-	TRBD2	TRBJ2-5	CASSQELAGVETQYF	TGTGCCAGCAGCCAAGAACTAGCGGGGGTAGAGACCCAGTACTTC
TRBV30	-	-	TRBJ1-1	CAWSSPRWFDTEAFF	TGTGCCTGGAGTTCCCCCAGGTGGTTCGACACTGAAGCTTTCTTT
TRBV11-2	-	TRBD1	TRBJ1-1	CASRPTGGKMNTEAFF	TGTGCCAGCAGGCCGACAGGGGGCAAAATGAACACTGAAGCTTTCTTT
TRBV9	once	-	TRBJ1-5	CASSYRTKQPQHF	TGTGCCAGCAGCTACCGGACAAAGCAGCCCCAGCATTTT
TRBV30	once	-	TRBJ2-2	CAWSGGGGPGTGELFF	TGTGCCTGGAGTGGAGGGGGAGGGCCGGGAACCGGGGAGCTGTTTTTT
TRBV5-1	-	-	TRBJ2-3	CASSSVSPSGTDTQYF	TGCGCCAGCAGCTCGGTTTCCCCCTCCGGCACAGATACGCAGTATTTT
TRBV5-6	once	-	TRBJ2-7	CASSLEQGPYEQYF	TGTGCCAGCAGCTTGGAACAGGGACCCTACGAGCAGTACTTC
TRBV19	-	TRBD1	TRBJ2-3	CASKQDRGSPDTQYF	TGTGCCAGTAAACAGGACAGGGGGTCTCCAGATACGCAGTATTTT
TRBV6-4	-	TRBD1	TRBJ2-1	CASSDCVLPGQGIDEQFF	TGTGCCAGCAGTGACTGCGTCCTACCGGGACAGGGAATTGATGAGCAGTTCTTC
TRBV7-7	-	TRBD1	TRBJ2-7	CASSLGGDRDTEQYF	TGTGCTAGCAGCTTAGGAGGGGACAGGGATACCGAGCAGTACTTC
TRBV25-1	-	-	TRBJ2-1	CASSPQGFVFDNEQFF	TGTGCCAGCTCACCACAGGGTTTCGTATTCGACAATGAGCAGTTCTTC
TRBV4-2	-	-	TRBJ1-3	CASSHLSSGNTIYF	TGTGCCAGCAGCCATTTGAGCTCTGGAAACACCATATATTTT
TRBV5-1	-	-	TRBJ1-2	CASSSRRTETNYGYTF	TGCGCCAGCAGCTCGCGCCGGACAGAAACTAACTATGGCTACACCTTC
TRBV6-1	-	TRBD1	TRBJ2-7	CASSVGTGGAYEQYF	TGTGCCAGCAGTGTCGGGACAGGGGGGGCCTACGAGCAGTACTTC
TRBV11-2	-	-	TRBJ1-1	CASSLGRLINMNTEAFF	TGTGCCAGCAGCTTAGGCAGGCTTATTAATATGAACACTGAAGCTTTCTTT
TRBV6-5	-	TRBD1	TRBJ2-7	CASSYSTGNEQYF	TGTGCCAGCAGTTACTCGACAGGGAACGAGCAGTACTTC
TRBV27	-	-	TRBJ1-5	CASREGGSNQPQHF	TGTGCCAGCAGGGAGGGGGGGAGCAATCAGCCCCAGCATTTT
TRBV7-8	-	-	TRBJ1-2	CASSPRDLGGYTF	TGTGCCAGCAGCCCCAGGGATCTGGGTGGCTACACCTTC
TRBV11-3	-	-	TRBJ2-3	CASSAEAPDTQYF	TGTGCCAGCAGTGCAGAGGCCCCAGATACGCAGTATTTT
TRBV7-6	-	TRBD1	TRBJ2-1	CASSVQGALNEQFF	TGTGCCAGCAGCGTTCAGGGGGCGCTGAATGAGCAGTTCTTC
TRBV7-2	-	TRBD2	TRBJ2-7	CASSYPNRGTTRRTYEQYF	TGTGCCAGCAGCTACCCAAACCGAGGGACTACTCGACGAACCTACGAGCAGTACTTC
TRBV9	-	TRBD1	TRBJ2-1	CASSASTGGAYNEQFF	TGTGCCAGCAGCGCAAGTACAGGGGGCGCCTACAATGAGCAGTTCTTC
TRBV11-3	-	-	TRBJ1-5	CASSDGGGATQHF	TGTGCCAGCAGCGACGGGGGGGGAGCGACCCAGCATTTT
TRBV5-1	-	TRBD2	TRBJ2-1	CASSWTSGSIYEQFF	TGCGCCAGCAGCTGGACTAGCGGGAGTATCTATGAGCAGTTCTTC
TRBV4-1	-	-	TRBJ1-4	CASSQSITTTNEKLFF	TGCGCCAGCAGCCAGTCGATTACTACAACTAATGAAAAACTGTTTTTT
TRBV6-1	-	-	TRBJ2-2	CASSDREDGELFF	TGTGCCAGCAGTGACAGGGAGGACGGGGAGCTGTTTTTT
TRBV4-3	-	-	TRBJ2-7	CASSQGRGGSYEQYF	TGCGCCAGCAGCCAAGGTAGGGGGGGGTCCTACGAGCAGTACTTC
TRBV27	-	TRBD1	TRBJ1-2	CASSLTGGGYGYTF	TGTGCCAGCAGTTTGACAGGGGGCGGCTATGGCTACACCTTC
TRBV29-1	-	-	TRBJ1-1	CSVARVGPLNTEAFF	TGCAGCGTTGCGCGAGTTGGTCCGTTGAACACTGAAGCTTTCTTT
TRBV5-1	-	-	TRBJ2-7	CASSLGHGLSSYEQYF	TGCGCCAGCAGCTTGGGTCACGGGTTGAGCTCCTACGAGCAGTACTTC
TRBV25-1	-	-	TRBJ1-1	CASSDLDSTEAFF	TGTGCCAGCAGTGATTTGGACTCCACTGAAGCTTTCTTT
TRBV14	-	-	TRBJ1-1	CASSQGRGTEAFF	TGTGCCAGCAGCCAGGGGCGGGGGACTGAAGCTTTCTTT
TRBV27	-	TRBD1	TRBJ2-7	CARWRDRFEYEQYF	TGTGCCAGGTGGAGGGACAGGTTCGAATACGAGCAGTACTTC
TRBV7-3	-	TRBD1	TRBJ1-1	CASSPEQGRGTEAFF	TGTGCCAGCAGCCCTGAACAGGGGAGAGGCACTGAAGCTTTCTTT
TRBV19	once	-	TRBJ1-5	CASSTLNQPQHF	TGTGCCAGTAGTACCTTAAATCAGCCCCAGCATTTT
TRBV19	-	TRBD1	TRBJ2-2	CASSGQGRAGELFF	TGTGCCAGTAGTGGACAGGGCCGCGCCGGGGAGCTGTTTTTT
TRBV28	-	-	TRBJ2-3	CASRSLPDTQYF	TGTGCCAGCAGGTCTCTTCCAGATACGCAGTATTTT